One and the same sample provided the 13 T cell receptor beta chains below, sequenced in a study of T cell responses to AZD1222 COVID-19 vaccine. Assay: immunoSEQ multiplex PCR; the TCRdb copy retains only in-frame clones and omits some. Of 150,000 to 200,000 clones in the sample, more than 80% were seen once. Here the sequenced sample was peripheral blood, taken on day 0 of AZD1222 vaccination. These receptors came from an adult in good health.

V and J are TRBV3-1 (or the pseudogene TRBV3-2) and TRBJ1-2; a weak D match, TRBD1 (5 bases). CDR1 and CDR2 from the germline V gene are LGHDT and YNNKEL (reference sequence). The CDR3 totals 15 residues. Trimming pared 0 bases from V and 3 bases from J, leaving 11 bases between. CDR3 in amino acids: CASSQDVRGDYGYTF. The CDR3 bases are TGTGCCAGCAGCCAAGACGTCCGGGGGGACTATGGCTACACCTTC.

The table lists this clone with a count of one. The chain carries TRBV30 and TRBJ2-7; 8 nucleotides agree with TRBD1. The CDR3 extends over 14 amino acids. From germline, CDR1 is GTSNPN and CDR2 SVGIG (reference sequence). Unmatched junction bases numbered 5, after V lost 0 bases and J lost 4 bases. The CDR3 sequence is CAWSVDRGPYEQYF. DNA of the CDR3: TGTGCCTGGAGTGTTGACAGGGGCCCGTACGAGCAGTACTTC.

The chain uses TRBV6-5 and TRBJ1-1, with D perhaps matching TRBD1 (6 bases). The CDR3 runs to 14 residues. Trimming removed 8 bases from V and 5 bases from J, with 18 bases in between. Per the germline V gene, CDR1 is MNHEY and CDR2 is SVGAGI. The CDR3 DNA follows: TGTGCCAGCCTGCTGGCAGGTCAGGGGACTGAAGCTTTCTTT. Its translation: CASLLAGQGTEAFF.

This chain connects TRBV28 to TRBJ1-2, with D possibly TRBD1 on 6 matching bases. CDR1 MDHEN and CDR2 SYDVKM come from the germline V gene. This CDR3 has 15 amino acids. Trimming left V 5 bases short and J 2 bases short, with 15 bases between. The CDR3 region has the DNA TGTGCCAGCAGTCCTCCGGGACACGGAAACTATGGCTACACCTTC. Translated, it gives CASSPPGHGNYGYTF.

A single count supports this clone. The CDR3 loop is CASRGDVYGYTF. CDR3 DNA sequence: TGTGCCAGCAGAGGGGACGTCTATGGCTACACCTTC. The chain has TRBV6-5 and TRBJ1-2, with D maybe TRBD1 (5 bases). Germline V lookup: CDR1 MNHEY, CDR2 SVGAGI. V dropped 6 bases and J dropped 4 bases, with 9 bases sitting between them. The CDR3 totals 12 residues.

The rearrangement joins TRBV5-6 to TRBJ1-1; 9 bases are shared with TRBD1. The CDR3 length is 13 residues. Per the germline V gene, CDR1 is SGHDT and CDR2 is YYEEEE. With 3 bases clipped from V and 10 bases from J, the junction kept 7 bases outside the gene matches. The CDR3 spells CASSWVDRGLAFF. CDR3 DNA sequence: TGTGCCAGCAGCTGGGTGGACAGGGGTTTAGCTTTCTTT.

This clone was recorded a few times. The V gene is TRBV2, the J gene TRBJ2-1; 10 bases fit TRBD2. After removal of 4 bases from V and 0 bases from J, the junction contained 15 bases not matched to a gene. The CDR3 is made up of 20 amino acids. Germline CDR1 is SNHLY and CDR2 is FYNNEI. The CDR3: CASSGWVAGGTGSSYNEQFF. The CDR3 bases are TGTGCCAGCAGTGGGTGGGTAGCGGGGGGAACAGGGAGCTCCTACAATGAGCAGTTCTTC.

The J gene is TRBJ1-4, the V gene TRBV27; 10 bases map to TRBD1. Germline values: CDR1 MNHEY, CDR2 SMNVEV (reference sequence). The CDR3 length is 17 residues. V shed 1 base, J shed 5 bases, and the junction held 7 bases outside the gene matches. In DNA form, the CDR3 reads TGTGCCAGCAGTTTATTAGGACAGGGGGTGAAAAATGAAAAACTGTTTTTT. Its translation: CASSLLGQGVKNEKLFF.

This chain connects TRBV7-6 to TRBJ1-2, with D possibly TRBD1 on 6 matching bases. With 3 bases removed from V and 0 bases from J, the gap between germline ends came to 23 bases. This CDR3 is built from 19 residues. From germline, CDR1 is SGHVS and CDR2 FNYEAQ. For the CDR3, the DNA is TGTGCCAGCAGCTTGAACAGGGCCCTCCTTTCTTATACTAACTATGGCTACACCTTC. Amino acids: CASSLNRALLSYTNYGYTF.

This clone showed up just a few times. The V call is TRBV2, the J call TRBJ2-7, with 10 nucleotides matching TRBD1. The trim removed 7 bases at V and 2 bases at J, leaving 5 bases unmatched. Per germline, CDR1 SNHLY and CDR2 FYNNEI. The CDR3 is 14 residues long. CDR3 loop: CASTRQGATYEQYF. The CDR3 DNA sequence: TGTGCCAGCACCCGACAGGGGGCCACCTACGAGCAGTACTTC.

The rearrangement uses TRBV28 and TRBJ2-5; 7 nucleotides match TRBD2. The germline gives CDR1 MDHEN, CDR2 SYDVKM. CDR3 length equals 15 residues. The V and J ends lost 2 bases and 1 base, in that order; junction bases with no gene match: 4. The CDR3 here is CASSLGGDRQETQYF. The CDR3 DNA follows: TGTGCCAGCAGTTTAGGGGGGGACCGCCAAGAGACCCAGTACTTC.

This chain joins TRBV7-3 and TRBJ2-2; D gene ambiguous. V was clipped by 3 bases and J by 3 bases, with 11 bases between them. Germline CDR1 is SGHTA and CDR2 is FQGTGA. The CDR3 has 15 amino acids. The CDR3 DNA reads TGTGCCAGCAGCTTCGCGAGACGGGACACCGGGGAGCTGTTTTTT. Translated, it gives CASSFARRDTGELFF.

This clone was found once. This chain joins TRBV7-6 and TRBJ2-5; 9 bases align to TRBD1. CDR1 and CDR2 (germline): SGHVS, FNYEAQ. V lost 1 base, J lost 4 bases, and 1 base stayed unmatched. The length of the CDR3 is 14 residues. CDR3 nucleotide sequence: TGTGCCAGCAGCTTAGGGACAGGGGCAGAGACCCAGTACTTC. This codes for CASSLGTGAETQYF.